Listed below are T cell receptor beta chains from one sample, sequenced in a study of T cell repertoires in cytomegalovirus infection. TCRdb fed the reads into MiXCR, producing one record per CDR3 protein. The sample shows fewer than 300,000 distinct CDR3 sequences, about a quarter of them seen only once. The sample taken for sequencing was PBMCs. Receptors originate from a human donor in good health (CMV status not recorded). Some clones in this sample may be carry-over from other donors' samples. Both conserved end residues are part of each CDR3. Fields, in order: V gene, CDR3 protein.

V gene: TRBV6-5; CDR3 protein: CASSRGQYNEQFF
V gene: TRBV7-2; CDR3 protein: CASSDREAGTGELFF
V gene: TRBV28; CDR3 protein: CASSFSSYSNQPQHF
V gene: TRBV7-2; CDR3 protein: CASRSGGSTDTQYF
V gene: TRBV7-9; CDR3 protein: CASSIDRESNQPQHF
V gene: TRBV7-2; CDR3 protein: CASSLGNLNEQFF
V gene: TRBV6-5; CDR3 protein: CASSYGADGYTF
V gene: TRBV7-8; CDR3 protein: CASSAQLGDSWEKLFF
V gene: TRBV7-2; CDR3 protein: CASRYGTRDEQYF
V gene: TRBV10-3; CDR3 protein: CAISESVGVGSPLHF
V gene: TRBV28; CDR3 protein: CASTPGGQGYGRRNEQFF
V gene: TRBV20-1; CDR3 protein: CSASTPGADTQYF
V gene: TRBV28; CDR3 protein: CASRTGAGQHYGYTF
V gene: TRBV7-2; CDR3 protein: CASSLAPASGVFGQYF
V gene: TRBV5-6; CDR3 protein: CASDWGANTGELFF
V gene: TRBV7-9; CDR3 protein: CASSGGSVNYGYTF
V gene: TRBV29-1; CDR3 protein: CSVEEGSGDAEAFF
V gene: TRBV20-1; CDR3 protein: CSASGLGKGTQPQHF
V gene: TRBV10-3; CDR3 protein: CAISGGGLLDTQYF
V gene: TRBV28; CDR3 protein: CASRLRNTGELFF